These T cell receptor beta chains were read from a single sample in a study of T cell changes during pregnancy in multiple sclerosis. TCRdb keeps only in-frame clones here, not all; method: immunoSEQ multiplex PCR. The sample has 85,000 to 100,000 clones; around 90% are singletons. The sequencing used peripheral blood, collected in the first trimester of pregnancy. All receptors come from a female donor with multiple sclerosis, enrolled in a pregnancy study. Both conserved end residues are part of each CDR3. A D gene is named only where the DNA matches it firmly. Clone size appears in some rows only: once, few, many, or a class for an expanded clone.

v_gene,abundance,d_gene,j_gene,len,CDR3nt,CDR3aa
TRBV2,-,-,TRBJ2-5,14,TGTGCCAGCATGTTGGAGGGGTGGCAAGAGACCCAGTACTTC,CASMLEGWQETQYF
TRBV6-6,-,-,TRBJ1-5,15,TGTGCCAGCAGTCGGGACACTTATAGCAATCAGCCCCAGCATTTT,CASSRDTYSNQPQHF
TRBV5-1,-,TRBD1,TRBJ1-2,14,TGCGCCAGCAGCTCGCAGGGGGATGGCTATGGCTACACCTTC,CASSSQGDGYGYTF
TRBV2,-,TRBD2,TRBJ2-3,17,TGTGCCAGCAGTGGTGGGGGACTAGCGGGAGAGGAAGATACGCAGTATTTT,CASSGGGLAGEEDTQYF
TRBV30,-,-,TRBJ2-3,14,TGTGCCTGTACTACAGGAACCAGCACAGATACGCAGTATTTT,CACTTGTSTDTQYF
TRBV9,few,-,TRBJ2-7,13,TGTGCCAGCAGCGTATCGAGCTCCTACGAGCAGTACTTC,CASSVSSSYEQYF
TRBV11-2,-,-,TRBJ1-1,14,TGTGCCAGCAGCTTAGACGCGCAGAACACTGAAGCTTTCTTT,CASSLDAQNTEAFF
TRBV19,-,-,TRBJ2-1,15,TGTGCCAGTAGTATAGGGTCCAGCTCCTACAATGAGCAGTTCTTC,CASSIGSSSYNEQFF
TRBV19,-,-,TRBJ2-7,15,TGTGCCAGTTCAATACCGGGACAAAAAACCTACGAGCAGTACTTC,CASSIPGQKTYEQYF
TRBV10-3,once,TRBD1,TRBJ1-2,17,TGTGCCATCAGTGACCCGGACAGGGGGTCGGCGAACTATGGCTACACCTTC,CAISDPDRGSANYGYTF
TRBV5-8,-,-,TRBJ1-2,14,TGTGCCAGCAGCTTGGATCCTACTAACTATGGCTACACCTTC,CASSLDPTNYGYTF
TRBV11-3,-,-,TRBJ2-7,13,TGTGCCAGCAGCTTCGGCGGAGCCTACGAGCAGTACTTC,CASSFGGAYEQYF
TRBV7-9,-,-,TRBJ1-2,16,TGTGCCAGCAGCTCAGTTCCGACTCGGTCGGGGTATGGCTACACCTTC,CASSSVPTRSGYGYTF
TRBV27,once,TRBD2,TRBJ2-1,15,TGTGCCAGCAGCCCCTGGGGGGAGGGTCGGGGTGAGCAGTTCTTC,CASSPWGEGRGEQFF
TRBV5-6,-,-,TRBJ2-1,13,TGTGCCAGCACAAACGGGGGAGAGGAGGAGCAGTTCTTC,CASTNGGEEEQFF
TRBV2,-,-,TRBJ1-2,14,TGTGCCAGCCCGAAGAGGCACTCTAACTATGGCTACACCTTC,CASPKRHSNYGYTF
TRBV29-1,-,TRBD1,TRBJ1-1,14,TGCAGCGTTGGGGTTGGGACAGGGCGCGCTGAAGCTTTCTTT,CSVGVGTGRAEAFF
TRBV4-1,-,-,TRBJ2-1,14,TGCGCCAGCAGCCAAATAGCTATACTCAATGAGCAGTTCTTC,CASSQIAILNEQFF
TRBV27,-,-,TRBJ2-7,13,TGTGCCAGCGGGGGCGGGAGCGCCTACGAGCAGTACTTC,CASGGGSAYEQYF
TRBV9,-,TRBD1,TRBJ2-5,16,TGTGCCAGCAGCGTAGATTCGGGACAGCTTGGCGAGACCCAGTACTTC,CASSVDSGQLGETQYF
TRBV18,-,-,TRBJ1-2,16,TGTGCCAGCTCACCAACCGCGGGGAATTCGAACTATGGCTACACCTTC,CASSPTAGNSNYGYTF
TRBV2,-,-,TRBJ1-2,15,TGTGCCAGCAGTGAAGGGGCAGGGATTAACTATGGCTACACCTTC,CASSEGAGINYGYTF
TRBV20-1,-,-,TRBJ1-2,11,TGCAGTGCTGTCAGGGGCTATGGCTACACCTTC,CSAVRGYGYTF
TRBV19,-,-,TRBJ2-7,13,TGTGCCAGTAGTATGGTACTGAGCTACGAGCAGTACTTC,CASSMVLSYEQYF
TRBV4-1,-,-,TRBJ2-2,15,TGCGCCAGCAGCCAAAAGACTCAGACCACCGGGGAGCTGTTTTTT,CASSQKTQTTGELFF
TRBV16,-,TRBD1,TRBJ2-5,16,TGTGCCAGCAGCCACTCCCCGGACAGGGTGGGGGAGACCCAGTACTTC,CASSHSPDRVGETQYF
TRBV7-9,-,TRBD1,TRBJ2-5,16,TGTGCCAGCAGCTCAACAGGGGGAATAGGGTTGGAGACCCAGTACTTC,CASSSTGGIGLETQYF
TRBV4-3,-,TRBD2,TRBJ2-3,16,TGCGCCAGCAGCCAAGATCGCGGCGGGAGGTCAGATACGCAGTATTTT,CASSQDRGGRSDTQYF
TRBV4-3,few,TRBD2,TRBJ2-3,14,TGCGCCAGCCCACTAGCGGGAGTTACAGATACGCAGTATTTT,CASPLAGVTDTQYF
TRBV7-2,few,TRBD2,TRBJ2-7,18,TGTGCCAGCAGCATGGACACCCAACCGGGACTATACTCCTACGAGCAGTACTTC,CASSMDTQPGLYSYEQYF
TRBV7-6,-,TRBD2,TRBJ2-7,18,TGTGCCAGCAGACCAGCAATACTTAGCGGGAGGGCCTTTGTCGAGCAGTACTTC,CASRPAILSGRAFVEQYF
TRBV10-3,-,TRBD2,TRBJ2-1,17,TGTGCCATCAGAGATTTAAGAGGGAGGGCCCAGTACAATGAGCAGTTCTTC,CAIRDLRGRAQYNEQFF